This record concerns one TCR beta chain sequence. The antigen remains undetermined. This sample stems from a study of cytomegalovirus exposure and HLA in healthy donors. Study results and caveats: Fewer N-insertions than the roughly 650-donor mean were reportedly shown by an Asian-associated ancestry cluster in a later analysis.

PCR was performed using 60 Vbeta and 13 Jbeta primers. The table came from immunoSEQ multiplex PCR; TCRdb's copy has only in-frame clones and leaves some out. The data show over 110,000 clones, over 75% seen once. Losses at the gene ends were 5 bases for V and 5 bases for J; bases not matched to a gene: 8. This CDR3 has 15 amino acids. Germline loops: CDR1 MGHDK, CDR2 SYGVNS. Donors counted as nominally healthy when sampled, yet unrecorded immune exposures were likely. Sequenced: PBMCs. This TCR came from a male donor in good health and CMV-seronegative. The chain employs TRBV25-1 and TRBJ2-1; the match to TRBD2 covers 8 bases. The CDR3 DNA reads as TGTGCCAGCAGTAGAGCGGGAGATGGCCACAATGAGCAGTTCTTC. It codes for CASSRAGDGHNEQFF.